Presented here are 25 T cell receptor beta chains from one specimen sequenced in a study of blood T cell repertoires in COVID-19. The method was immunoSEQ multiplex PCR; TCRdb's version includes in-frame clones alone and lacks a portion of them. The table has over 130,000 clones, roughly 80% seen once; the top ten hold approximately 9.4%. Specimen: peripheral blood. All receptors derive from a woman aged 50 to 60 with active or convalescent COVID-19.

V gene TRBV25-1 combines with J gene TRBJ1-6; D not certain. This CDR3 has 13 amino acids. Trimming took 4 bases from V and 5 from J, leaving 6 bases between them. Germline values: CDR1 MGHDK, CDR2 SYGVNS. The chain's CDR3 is CASSAGNNSPLHF. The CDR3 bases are TGTGCCAGCAGTGCGGGGAATAATTCACCCCTCCACTTT.

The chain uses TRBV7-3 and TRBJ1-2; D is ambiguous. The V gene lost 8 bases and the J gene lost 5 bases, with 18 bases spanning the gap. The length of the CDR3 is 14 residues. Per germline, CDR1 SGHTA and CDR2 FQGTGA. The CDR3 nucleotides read TGTGCCAGCTCCTTGGACGGGAAACTTTATGGCTACACCTTC. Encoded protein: CASSLDGKLYGYTF.

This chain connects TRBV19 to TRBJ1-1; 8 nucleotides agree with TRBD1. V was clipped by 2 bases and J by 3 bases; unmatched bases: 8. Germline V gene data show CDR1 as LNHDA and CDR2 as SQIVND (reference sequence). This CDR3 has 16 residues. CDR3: CASSISAGGPDTEAFF. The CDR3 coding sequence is TGTGCCAGTAGTATAAGTGCAGGGGGCCCGGACACTGAAGCTTTCTTT.

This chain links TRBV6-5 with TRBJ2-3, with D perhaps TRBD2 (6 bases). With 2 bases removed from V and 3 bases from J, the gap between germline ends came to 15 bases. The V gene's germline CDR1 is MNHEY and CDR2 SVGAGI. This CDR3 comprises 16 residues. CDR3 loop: CASSYPSTSGTDTQYF. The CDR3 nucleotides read TGTGCCAGCAGTTACCCATCGACTAGTGGAACAGATACGCAGTATTTT.

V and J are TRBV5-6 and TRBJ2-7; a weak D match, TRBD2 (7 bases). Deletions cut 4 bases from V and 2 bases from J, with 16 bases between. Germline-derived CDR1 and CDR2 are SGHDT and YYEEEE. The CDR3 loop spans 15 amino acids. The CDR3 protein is CASSPRRGGAYEQYF. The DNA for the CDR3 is TGTGCCAGCAGCCCCCGGAGGGGGGGGGCCTACGAGCAGTACTTC.

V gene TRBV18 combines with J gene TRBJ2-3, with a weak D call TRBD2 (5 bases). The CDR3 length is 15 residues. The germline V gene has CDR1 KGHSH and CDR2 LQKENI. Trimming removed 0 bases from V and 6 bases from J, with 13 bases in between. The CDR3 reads CASSPPSSGSDTQYF. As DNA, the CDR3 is TGTGCCAGCTCACCACCGAGCTCGGGATCGGATACGCAGTATTTT.

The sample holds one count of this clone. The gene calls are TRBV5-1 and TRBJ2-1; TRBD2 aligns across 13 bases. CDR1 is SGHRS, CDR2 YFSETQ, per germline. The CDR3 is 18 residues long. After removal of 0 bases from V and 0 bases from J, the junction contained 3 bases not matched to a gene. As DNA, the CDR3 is TGCGCCAGCAGCTTGGTGACTAGCGGGAGGAGCTCCTACAATGAGCAGTTCTTC. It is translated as CASSLVTSGRSSYNEQFF.

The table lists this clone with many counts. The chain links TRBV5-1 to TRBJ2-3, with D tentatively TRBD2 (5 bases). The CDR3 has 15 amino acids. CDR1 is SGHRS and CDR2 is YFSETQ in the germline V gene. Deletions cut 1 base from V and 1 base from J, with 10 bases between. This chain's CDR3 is CASSLLGRGTDTQYF. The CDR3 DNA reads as TGCGCCAGCAGCTTGTTAGGGCGGGGCACAGATACGCAGTATTTT.

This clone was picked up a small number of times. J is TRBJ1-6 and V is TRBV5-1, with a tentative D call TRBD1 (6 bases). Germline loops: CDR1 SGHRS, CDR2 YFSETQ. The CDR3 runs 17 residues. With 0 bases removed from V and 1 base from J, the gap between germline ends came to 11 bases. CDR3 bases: TGCGCCAGCAGCTTGGAGGGACAAGGGTCCTATAATTCACCCCTCCACTTT. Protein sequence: CASSLEGQGSYNSPLHF.

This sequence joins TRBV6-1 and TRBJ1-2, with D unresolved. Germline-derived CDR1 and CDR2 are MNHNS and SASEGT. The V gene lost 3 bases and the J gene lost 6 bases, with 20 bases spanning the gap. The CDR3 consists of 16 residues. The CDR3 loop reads CASSDPGNVGRHGYTF. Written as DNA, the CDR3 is TGTGCCAGCAGTGATCCCGGCAATGTCGGCAGGCATGGCTACACCTTC.

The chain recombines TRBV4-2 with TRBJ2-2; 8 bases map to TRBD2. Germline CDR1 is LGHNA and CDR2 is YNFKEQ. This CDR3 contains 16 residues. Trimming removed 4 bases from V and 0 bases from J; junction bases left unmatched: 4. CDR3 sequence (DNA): TGTGCCAGCAGCCGGGAGCGGGGGCCGAACACCGGGGAGCTGTTTTTT. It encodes CASSRERGPNTGELFF.

CDR3 amino acids: CASSQDGGDNEQFF. The CDR3 nucleotides read TGCGCCAGCAGCCAAGATGGGGGGGACAATGAGCAGTTCTTC. V gene TRBV4-3 combines with J gene TRBJ2-1; 7 positions agree with TRBD2. V was pared by 0 bases and J by 5 bases, with 1 base of the junction left unmatched. This CDR3 has 14 residues. Per the germline V gene, CDR1 is LGHNA and CDR2 is YSLEER.

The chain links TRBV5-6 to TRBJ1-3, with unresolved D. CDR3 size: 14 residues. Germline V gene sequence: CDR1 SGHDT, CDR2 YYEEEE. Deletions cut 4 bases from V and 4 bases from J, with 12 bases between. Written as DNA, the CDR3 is TGTGCCAGCAGCCCGGTCGGGGAGGGAAACACCATATATTTT. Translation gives CASSPVGEGNTIYF.

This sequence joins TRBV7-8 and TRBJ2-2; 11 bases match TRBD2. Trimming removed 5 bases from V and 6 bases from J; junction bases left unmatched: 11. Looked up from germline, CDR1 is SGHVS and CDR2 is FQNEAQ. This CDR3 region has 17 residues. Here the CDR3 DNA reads TGTGCCAGCAGCCCCCCTATAGCGGGAGGGTCGGCCGGGGAGCTGTTTTTT. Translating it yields CASSPPIAGGSAGELFF.

CDR3 in amino acids: CATSQSQGQGGYTF. The CDR3 coding sequence is TGTGCCACCAGTCAAAGCCAGGGGCAGGGTGGCTACACCTTC. V and J are TRBV24-1 and TRBJ1-2; tentative D call: TRBD1 (6 bases). V was clipped by 6 bases and J by 7 bases, with 17 bases between them. CDR1 is KGHDR, CDR2 SFDVKD, per germline. The CDR3 runs to 14 residues.

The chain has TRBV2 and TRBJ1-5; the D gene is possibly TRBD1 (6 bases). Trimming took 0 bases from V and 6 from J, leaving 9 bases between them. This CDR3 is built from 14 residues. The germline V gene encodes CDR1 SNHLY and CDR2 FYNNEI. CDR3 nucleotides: TGTGCCAGCAGTGAAGCGCGGGGGCGTCAGCCCCAGCATTTT. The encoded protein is CASSEARGRQPQHF.

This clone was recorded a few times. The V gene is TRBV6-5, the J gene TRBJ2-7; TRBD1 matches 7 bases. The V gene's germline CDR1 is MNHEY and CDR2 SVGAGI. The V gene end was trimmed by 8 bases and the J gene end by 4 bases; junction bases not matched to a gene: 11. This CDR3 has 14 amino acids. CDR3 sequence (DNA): TGTGCCAGCGGAAGACAGGGATCCTTGTACGAGCAGTACTTC. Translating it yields CASGRQGSLYEQYF.

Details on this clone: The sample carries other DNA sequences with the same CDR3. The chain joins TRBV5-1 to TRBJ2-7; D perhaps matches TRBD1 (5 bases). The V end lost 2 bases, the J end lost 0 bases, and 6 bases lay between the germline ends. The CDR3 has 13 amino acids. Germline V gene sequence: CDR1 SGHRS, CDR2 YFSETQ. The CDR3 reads CASSFRDSYEQYF. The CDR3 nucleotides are TGCGCCAGCAGCTTCAGGGACTCCTACGAGCAGTACTTC.

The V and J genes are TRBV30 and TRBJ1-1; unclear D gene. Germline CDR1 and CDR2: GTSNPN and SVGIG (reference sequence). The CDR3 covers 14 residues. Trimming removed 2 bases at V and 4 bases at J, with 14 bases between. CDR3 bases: TGTGCCTGGAGTTCACCCGGTGCGGTCACTGAAGCTTTCTTT. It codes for CAWSSPGAVTEAFF. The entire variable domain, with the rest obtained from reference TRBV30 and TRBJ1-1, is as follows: SQTIHQWPATLVQPVGSPLSLECTVEGTSNPNLYWYRQAAGRGLQLLFYSVGIGQISSEVPQNLSASRPQDRQFILSSKKLLLSDSGFYLCAWSSPGAVTEAFFGQGTRLTVV.

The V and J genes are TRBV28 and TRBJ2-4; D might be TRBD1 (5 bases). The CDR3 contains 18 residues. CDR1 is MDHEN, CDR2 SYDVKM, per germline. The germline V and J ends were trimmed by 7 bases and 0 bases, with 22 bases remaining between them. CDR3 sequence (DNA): TGTGCCAGCACCCCCCGGCTGTCAGGGCCCCTAGCCAAAAACATTCAGTACTTC. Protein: CASTPRLSGPLAKNIQYF.

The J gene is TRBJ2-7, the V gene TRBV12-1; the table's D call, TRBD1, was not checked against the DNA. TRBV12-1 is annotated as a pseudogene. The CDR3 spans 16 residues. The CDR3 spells CASSFFIPGRGYEQYF. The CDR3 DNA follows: TGTGCCAGCAGCTTTTTTATCCCTGGCAGGGGCTACGAGCAGTACTTC.

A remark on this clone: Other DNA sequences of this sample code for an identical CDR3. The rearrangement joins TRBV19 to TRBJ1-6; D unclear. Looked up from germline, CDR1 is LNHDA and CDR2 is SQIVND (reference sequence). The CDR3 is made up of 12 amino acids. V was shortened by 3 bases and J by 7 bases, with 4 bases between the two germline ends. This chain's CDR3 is CASSIRNSPLHF. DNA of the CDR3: TGTGCCAGTAGTATCAGAAATTCACCCCTCCACTTT.

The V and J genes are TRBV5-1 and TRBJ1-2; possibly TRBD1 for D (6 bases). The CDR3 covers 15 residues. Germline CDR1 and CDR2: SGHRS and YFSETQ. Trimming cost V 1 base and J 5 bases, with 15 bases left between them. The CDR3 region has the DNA TGCGCCAGCAGCTTGACACAGGGAAAGGAATATGGCTACACCTTC. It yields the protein CASSLTQGKEYGYTF. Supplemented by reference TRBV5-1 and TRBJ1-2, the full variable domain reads KAGVTQTPRYLIKTRGQQVTLSCSPISGHRSVSWYQQTPGQGLQFLFEYFSETQRNKGNFPGRFSGRQFSNSRSEMNVSTLELGDSALYLCASSLTQGKEYGYTFGSGTRLTVV.

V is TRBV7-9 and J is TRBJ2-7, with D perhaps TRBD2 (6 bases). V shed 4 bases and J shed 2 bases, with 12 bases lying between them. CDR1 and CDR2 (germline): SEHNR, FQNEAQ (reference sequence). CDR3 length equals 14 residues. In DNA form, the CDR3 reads TGTGCCAGCAGCTCAAGACTAGACGCCTACGAGCAGTACTTC. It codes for CASSSRLDAYEQYF.

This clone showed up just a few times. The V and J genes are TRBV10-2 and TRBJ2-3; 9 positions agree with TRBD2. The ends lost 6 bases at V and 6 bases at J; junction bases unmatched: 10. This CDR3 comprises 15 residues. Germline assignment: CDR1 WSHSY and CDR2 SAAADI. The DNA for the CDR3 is TGCGCCAGCAGGGGCCCGGAAGCGGGAGGTGATACGCAGTATTTT. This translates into CASRGPEAGGDTQYF.